This section outlines one T cell receptor (beta chain) sequence together with its context. This sample stems from a study of blood T cell repertoires in COVID-19. Germline values: CDR1 KGHSH, CDR2 LQKENI. V gave up 3 bases and J gave up 0 bases, with 15 bases separating them. CDR3 length: 18 amino acids. Here immunoSEQ multiplex PCR was the method, and the copy in TCRdb shows in-frame clones only, minus some. The sample has under 250,000 clones; about 79% are singletons. The origin of this receptor is an elderly man with acute or convalescent COVID-19. Sequencing used peripheral blood. This chain uses TRBV18 with TRBJ1-6; D is unresolved. CDR3 DNA sequence: TGTGCCAGCTCACCTAACCAATGGGAGAGCTCCTATAATTCACCCCTCCACTTT. Translation: CASSPNQWESSYNSPLHF.